This paragraph covers one T cell receptor beta chain sequence. This CDR3 contains 17 residues. This sample is drawn from a study of T cell changes during pregnancy in multiple sclerosis. Profiling relied on immunoSEQ multiplex PCR, and the TCRdb table lists in-frame clones only, not all of them. The data hold around 100,000 clones, with approximately 94% observed a single time. Material: peripheral blood, obtained before pregnancy. This TCR was sampled from a female donor with multiple sclerosis, enrolled in a pregnancy study. The V gene is TRBV21-1, the J gene TRBJ2-4; TRBD2 reflects the table's D call only, with no check against the DNA. TRBV21-1 is shown as a pseudogene. CDR3 coding DNA: TGTGCCAGCAGCAGAGGGGGACTAGCGGGTTCCAAAAACATTCAGTACTTC. It encodes CASSRGGLAGSKNIQYF.